This TCR beta chain was observed in a study of beta chain features in type 1 diabetes. Study information: Sorted cells numbering roughly 100,000,000 were examined across all samples.

cDNA synthesis used the whole RNA isolate, giving expressed TCRB sequences. Some clones are missing from TCRdb's copy, which holds only in-frame ones; the method was immunoSEQ multiplex PCR. In the table there are 250,000 to 300,000 clones, 8% of which are singletons. The study's findings and limits: Reads derived from cDNA could over-represent cells showing high TCR expression. Insertion counts at VDJ junctions were lower in type 1 diabetes patients, who also showed more deletions there. Type 1 diabetes patients showed a moderate but significant shortening of TCRB CDR3s in all four CD4+ subsets.

This clone was counted ten times or more. Its antigen remains unidentified. Trimming shortened V by 2 bases and J by 1 base, and 12 bases separated the two germline ends. Looked up from germline, CDR1 is SGHTA and CDR2 is FQGTGA. There are 17 residues in the CDR3. Sequencing input: central memory CD4+ T cells from blood. The clonotype comes from a woman in her late teens or twenties in good health. This rearrangement joins TRBV7-3 to TRBJ2-6; a weak D match, TRBD1 (5 bases). The CDR3 coding sequence is TGTGCCAGCAGCTTAGTCTCAGGGCTATCTGGGGCCAACGTCCTGACTTTC. This translates into CASSLVSGLSGANVLTF.